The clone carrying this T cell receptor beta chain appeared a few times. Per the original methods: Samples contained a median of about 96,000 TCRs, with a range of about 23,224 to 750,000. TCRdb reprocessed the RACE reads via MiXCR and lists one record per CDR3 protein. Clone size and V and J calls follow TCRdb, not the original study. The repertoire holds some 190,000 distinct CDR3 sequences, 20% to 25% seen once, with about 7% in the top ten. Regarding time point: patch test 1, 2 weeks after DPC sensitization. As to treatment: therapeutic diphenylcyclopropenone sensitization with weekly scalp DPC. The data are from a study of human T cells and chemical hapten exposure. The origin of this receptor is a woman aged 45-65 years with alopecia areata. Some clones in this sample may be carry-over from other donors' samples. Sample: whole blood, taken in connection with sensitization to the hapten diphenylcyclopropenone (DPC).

This chain's CDR3 is CSAEASGTRLVETQYF. The DNA of the CDR3 is TGCAGTGCCGAGGCTAGCGGGACACGACTTGTGGAGACCCAGTACTTC. The J gene is TRBJ2-5, the V gene TRBV20-1, with 9 bases matching TRBD2. V shed 6 bases and J 5 bases; nucleotides not matched to a gene: 16. Per the germline V gene, CDR1 is DFQATT and CDR2 is SNEGSKA (reference sequence). There are 16 residues in the CDR3.